This T cell receptor (beta chain) was identified in a study of identical twins. The germline V gene has CDR1 MGHDK and CDR2 SYGVNS. The CDR3 length is 15 residues. V lost 2 bases and J lost 5, with 15 bases in between. After template switching added a universal primer site, the resulting cDNA carried unique molecular identifiers. Each CDR3 protein is one row after TCRdb ran MiXCR on the 5' RACE reads. Counted here are about 530,000 distinct CDR3 sequences, approximately 20% occurring once; the ten biggest clones make up 0.48%. Another study also made use of these data, one on yellow fever vaccine responses in identical twins.

The sample taken for sequencing was CD4+ T cells sorted from blood. The chain combines TRBV25-1 with TRBJ2-5; D is possibly TRBD1 (6 bases). This sequence originates from a young woman in good health. In DNA, the CDR3 is TGTGCCAGCAGTGAAATGCTAGGGGGATGGGAGACCCAGTACTTC. This translates into CASSEMLGGWETQYF.